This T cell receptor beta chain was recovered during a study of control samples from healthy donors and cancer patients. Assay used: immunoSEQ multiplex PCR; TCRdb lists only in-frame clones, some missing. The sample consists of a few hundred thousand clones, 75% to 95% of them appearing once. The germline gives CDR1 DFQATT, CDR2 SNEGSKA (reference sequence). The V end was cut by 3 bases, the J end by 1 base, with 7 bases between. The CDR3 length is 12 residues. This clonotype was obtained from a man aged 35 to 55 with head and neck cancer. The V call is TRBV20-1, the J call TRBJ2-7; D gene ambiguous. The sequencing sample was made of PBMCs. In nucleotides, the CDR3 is TGCAGTGCTAGTGACAAGTCCTACGAGCAGTACTTC. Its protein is CSASDKSYEQYF.